The T cell receptor beta chain described here comes from a study of PD-L1 blockade in urothelial cancer. About the study: Typically, measured as a median, blood samples had approximately 130,000 T cells. Study outcomes and limitations: The study found that durable-benefit patients expanded tumor-associated blood clones more at 3 weeks.

Method: immunoSEQ multiplex PCR; TCRdb's copy keeps in-frame clones and lacks some. Of 55,000 to 70,000 clones in the sample, about 80% were seen once. With regard to this clone: Its antigen is undetermined.

The sample in question was PBMCs, obtained around atezolizumab (anti-PD-L1) treatment. The sequence derives from a man between 65 and 80 years old with urothelial cancer.

CDR3 nucleotides: TGTGCCAGCAGCGTAGTCCCTGCGGGAGGGTACCCCTACAATGAGCAGTTCTTC. This sequence encodes CASSVVPAGGYPYNEQFF. This chain connects TRBV9 to TRBJ2-1; 9 bases align to TRBD2. CDR3 length: 18 amino acids. The V and J ends lost 0 bases and 2 bases, in that order; junction bases with no gene match: 9. Per germline, CDR1 SGDLS and CDR2 YYNGEE.